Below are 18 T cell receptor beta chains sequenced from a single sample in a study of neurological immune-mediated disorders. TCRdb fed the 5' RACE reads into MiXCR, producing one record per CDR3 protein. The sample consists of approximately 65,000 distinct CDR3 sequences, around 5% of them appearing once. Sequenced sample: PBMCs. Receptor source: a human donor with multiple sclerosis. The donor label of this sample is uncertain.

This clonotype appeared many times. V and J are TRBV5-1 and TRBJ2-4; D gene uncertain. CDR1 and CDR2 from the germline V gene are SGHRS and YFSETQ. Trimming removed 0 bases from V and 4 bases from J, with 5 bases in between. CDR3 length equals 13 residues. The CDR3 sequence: CASSLEGKNIQYF. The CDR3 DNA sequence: TGCGCCAGCAGCTTGGAGGGAAAAAACATTCAGTACTTC.

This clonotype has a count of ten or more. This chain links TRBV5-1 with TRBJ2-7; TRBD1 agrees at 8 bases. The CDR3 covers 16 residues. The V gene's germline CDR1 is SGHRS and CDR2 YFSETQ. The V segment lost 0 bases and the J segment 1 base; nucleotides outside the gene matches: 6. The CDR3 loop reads CASSLAVTGGSYEQYF. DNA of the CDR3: TGCGCCAGCAGCTTGGCCGTCACAGGGGGATCCTACGAGCAGTACTTC.

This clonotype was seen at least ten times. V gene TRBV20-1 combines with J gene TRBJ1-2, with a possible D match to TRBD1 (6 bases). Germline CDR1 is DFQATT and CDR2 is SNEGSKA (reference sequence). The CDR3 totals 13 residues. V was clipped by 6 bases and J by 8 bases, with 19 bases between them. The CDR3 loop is CSAETITGRGYTF. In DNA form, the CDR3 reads TGCAGTGCCGAAACCATTACAGGGCGCGGCTACACCTTC.

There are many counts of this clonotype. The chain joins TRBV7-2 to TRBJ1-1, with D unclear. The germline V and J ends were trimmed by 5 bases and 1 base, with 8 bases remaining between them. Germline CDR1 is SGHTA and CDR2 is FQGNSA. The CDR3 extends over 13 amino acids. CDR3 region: CASSLQPNTEAFF. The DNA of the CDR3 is TGTGCCAGCAGCCTACAGCCGAACACTGAAGCTTTCTTT.

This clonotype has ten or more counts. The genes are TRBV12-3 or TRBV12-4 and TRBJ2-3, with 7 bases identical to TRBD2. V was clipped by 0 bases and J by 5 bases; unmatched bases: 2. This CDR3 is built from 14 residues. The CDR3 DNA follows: TGTGCCAGCAGTTTAGCGGGGGGGATAGATACGCAGTATTTT. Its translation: CASSLAGGIDTQYF.

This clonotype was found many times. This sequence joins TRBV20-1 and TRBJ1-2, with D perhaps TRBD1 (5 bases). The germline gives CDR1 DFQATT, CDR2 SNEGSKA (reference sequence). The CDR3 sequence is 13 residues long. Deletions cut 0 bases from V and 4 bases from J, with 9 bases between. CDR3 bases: TGCAGTGCTAGAGATAAGGGACTCTATGGCTACACCTTC. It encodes CSARDKGLYGYTF.

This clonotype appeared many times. The CDR3 DNA follows: TGCGCCAGCAGCTTTTCCGGGGAGCTGTTTTTT. Its protein is CASSFSGELFF. The genes are TRBV5-1 and TRBJ2-2; D unclear. Germline CDR1 and CDR2: SGHRS and YFSETQ. There are 11 residues in the CDR3. V was shortened by 2 bases and J by 6 bases, with 2 bases between the two germline ends.

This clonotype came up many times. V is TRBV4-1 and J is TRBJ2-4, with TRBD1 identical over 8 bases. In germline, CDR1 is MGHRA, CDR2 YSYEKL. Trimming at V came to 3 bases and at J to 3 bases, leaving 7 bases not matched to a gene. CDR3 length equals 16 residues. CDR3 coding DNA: TGCGCCAGCAGCCATGGACCAGGGGGCGTCAAAAACATTCAGTACTTC. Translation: CASSHGPGGVKNIQYF.

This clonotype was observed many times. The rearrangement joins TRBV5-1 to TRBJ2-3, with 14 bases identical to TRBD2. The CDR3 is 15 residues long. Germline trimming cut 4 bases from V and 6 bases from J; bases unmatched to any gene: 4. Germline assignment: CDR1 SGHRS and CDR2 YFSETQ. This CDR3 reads CASSPGLAGDDTQYF. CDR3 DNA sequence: TGCGCCAGCAGCCCGGGACTAGCGGGGGACGATACGCAGTATTTT.

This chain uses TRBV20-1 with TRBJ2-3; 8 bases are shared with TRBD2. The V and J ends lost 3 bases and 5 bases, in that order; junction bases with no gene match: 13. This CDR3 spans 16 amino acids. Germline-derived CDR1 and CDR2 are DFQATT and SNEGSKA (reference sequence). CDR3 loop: CSARAWEREIGDTQYF. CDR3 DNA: TGCAGTGCTAGGGCCTGGGAGCGGGAGATAGGAGATACGCAGTATTTT.

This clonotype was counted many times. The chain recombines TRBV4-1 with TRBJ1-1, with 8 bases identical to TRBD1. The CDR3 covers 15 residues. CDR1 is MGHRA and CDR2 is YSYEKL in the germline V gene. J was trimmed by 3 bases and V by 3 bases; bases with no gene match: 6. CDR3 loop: CASSQRTGSHTEAFF. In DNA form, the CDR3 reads TGCGCCAGCAGCCAGAGGACAGGGTCCCACACTGAAGCTTTCTTT.

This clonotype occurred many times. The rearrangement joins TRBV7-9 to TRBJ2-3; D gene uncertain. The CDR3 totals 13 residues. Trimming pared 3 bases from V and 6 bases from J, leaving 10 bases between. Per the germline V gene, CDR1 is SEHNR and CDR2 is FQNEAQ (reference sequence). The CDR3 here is CASSFLPGDTQYF. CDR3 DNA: TGTGCCAGCAGCTTTCTCCCTGGGGATACGCAGTATTTT.

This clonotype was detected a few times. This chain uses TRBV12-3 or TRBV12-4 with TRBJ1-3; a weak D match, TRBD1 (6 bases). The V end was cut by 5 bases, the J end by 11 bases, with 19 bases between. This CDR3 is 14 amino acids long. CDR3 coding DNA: TGTGCCAGCAGTCCTATGACAGGACGACAACCCATATATTTT. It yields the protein CASSPMTGRQPIYF.

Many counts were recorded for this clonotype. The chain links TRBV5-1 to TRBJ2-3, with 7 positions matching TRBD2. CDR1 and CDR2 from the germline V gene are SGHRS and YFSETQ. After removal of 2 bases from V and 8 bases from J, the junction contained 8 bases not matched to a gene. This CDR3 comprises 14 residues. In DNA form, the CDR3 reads TGCGCCAGCAGCTTAGGACTAGAAGGCGGTACGCAGTATTTT. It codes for CASSLGLEGGTQYF. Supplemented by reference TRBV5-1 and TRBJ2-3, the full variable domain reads KAGVTQTPRYLIKTRGQQVTLSCSPISGHRSVSWYQQTPGQGLQFLFEYFSETQRNKGNFPGRFSGRQFSNSRSEMNVSTLELGDSALYLCASSLGLEGGTQYFGPGTRLTVL.

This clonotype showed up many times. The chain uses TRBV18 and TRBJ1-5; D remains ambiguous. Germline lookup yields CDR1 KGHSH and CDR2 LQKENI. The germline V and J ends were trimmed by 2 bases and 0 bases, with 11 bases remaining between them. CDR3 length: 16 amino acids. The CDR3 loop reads CASSPSRADSNQPQHF. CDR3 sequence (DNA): TGTGCCAGCTCACCATCAAGGGCCGATAGCAATCAGCCCCAGCATTTT.

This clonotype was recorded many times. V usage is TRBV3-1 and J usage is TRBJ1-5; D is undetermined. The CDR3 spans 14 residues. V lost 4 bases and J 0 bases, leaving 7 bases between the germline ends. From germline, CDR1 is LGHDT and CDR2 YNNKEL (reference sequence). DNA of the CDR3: TGTGCCAGCAGCCTCAGTAGTAGCAATCAGCCCCAGCATTTT. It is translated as CASSLSSSNQPQHF.

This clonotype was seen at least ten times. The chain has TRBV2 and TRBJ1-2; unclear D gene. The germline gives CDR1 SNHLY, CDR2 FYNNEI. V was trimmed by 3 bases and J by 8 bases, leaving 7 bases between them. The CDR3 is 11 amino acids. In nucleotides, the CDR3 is TGTGCCAGCAGTGATTTACGAGGCTACACCTTC. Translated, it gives CASSDLRGYTF.

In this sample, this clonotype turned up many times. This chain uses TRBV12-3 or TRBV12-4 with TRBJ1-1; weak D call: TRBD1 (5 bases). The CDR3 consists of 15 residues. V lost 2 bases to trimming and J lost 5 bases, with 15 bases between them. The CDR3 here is CASSLQPGGYTEAFF. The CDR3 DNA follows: TGTGCCAGCAGTTTACAGCCGGGGGGGTATACTGAAGCTTTCTTT.